Shown below are 15 T cell receptor beta chains from a single sample sequenced in a study of regulatory and conventional T cells in RAG deficiency. Genomic DNA came from blood regulatory T cells gated CD4+ CD25-high CD127-low. TCRdb keeps only in-frame clones here, not all; method: immunoSEQ multiplex PCR. The top ten clones hold over 0.75% of a sample with some 28,000 clones, around 90% of them seen once. These same records also appear under a second study, on regulatory T cells. That work contributes: Primers: 52 TRBV forward and 13 TRBJ reverse.

The sample comprised Tregs sorted from blood. The source is a human donor in good health.

This chain links TRBV30 with TRBJ1-2; 8 nucleotides line up with TRBD1. The CDR3 totals 14 residues. The junction had 9 bases not matched to a gene; V was cut back by 2 bases and J by 7 bases. CDR1 is GTSNPN and CDR2 is SVGIG in the germline V gene (reference sequence). The CDR3: CAWSRGQGLSGYTF. The CDR3 DNA sequence: TGTGCCTGGAGTCGCGGACAGGGCCTCTCTGGCTACACCTTC.

The chain uses TRBV5-1 and TRBJ1-1; D is possibly TRBD1 (5 bases). CDR1 is SGHRS, CDR2 YFSETQ, per germline. The CDR3 loop spans 13 amino acids. V shed 4 bases and J shed 3 bases, with 10 bases lying between them. In DNA form, the CDR3 reads TGCGCCAGCAGCCCGCAAGGGGACACTGAAGCTTTCTTT. Protein: CASSPQGDTEAFF.

The rearrangement uses TRBV30 and TRBJ1-1, with D unclear. Germline V gene data show CDR1 as GTSNPN and CDR2 as SVGIG (reference sequence). Trimming pared 0 bases from V and 0 bases from J, leaving 8 bases between. This CDR3 is built from 14 residues. The CDR3 coding sequence is TGTGCCTGGAGTGTCTTATCCGTGAACACTGAAGCTTTCTTT. Translating gives CAWSVLSVNTEAFF. The whole variable domain, filled in from reference TRBV30 and TRBJ1-1, reads SQTIHQWPATLVQPVGSPLSLECTVEGTSNPNLYWYRQAAGRGLQLLFYSVGIGQISSEVPQNLSASRPQDRQFILSSKKLLLSDSGFYLCAWSVLSVNTEAFFGQGTRLTVV.

The chain combines TRBV11-2 with TRBJ2-2, with D unresolved. The length of the CDR3 is 14 residues. Looked up from germline, CDR1 is SGHAT and CDR2 is FQNNGV. Trimming stripped 8 bases from V and 5 bases from J, with 15 bases between. The CDR3 DNA sequence: TGTGCCAGCGTCGCTTTGACCCTGACCGGGGAGCTGTTTTTT. This codes for CASVALTLTGELFF.

The J gene is TRBJ1-5, the V gene TRBV6-1; D remains ambiguous. V was pared by 4 bases and J by 7 bases, with 11 bases between. This CDR3 is 13 amino acids long. Germline CDR1 reads MNHNS; CDR2 reads SASEGT. The DNA of the CDR3 is TGTGCCAGCAGTGGTCGACGGGAGCAGCCCCAGCATTTT. Protein: CASSGRREQPQHF.

This chain joins TRBV7-2 and TRBJ2-5; the D is unclear. V was pared by 1 base and J by 5 bases, with 5 bases between. The CDR3 totals 12 residues. Germline V gene data show CDR1 as SGHTA and CDR2 as FQGNSA. CDR3: CASSLVRETQYF. The CDR3 bases are TGTGCCAGCAGCTTAGTTCGGGAGACCCAGTACTTC.

This clone was counted between two and nine times. The gene calls are TRBV7-2 and TRBJ2-2; D gene ambiguous. V shed 1 base and J shed 0 bases, with 6 bases lying between them. In germline, CDR1 is SGHTA, CDR2 FQGNSA. The CDR3 has 15 amino acids. Here the CDR3 DNA reads TGTGCCAGCAGCTTAGTTGGCCCGAACACCGGGGAGCTGTTTTTT. Amino acid sequence: CASSLVGPNTGELFF.

This CDR3 is CASSLGASYNSPLHF. CDR3 nucleotides: TGTGCCAGCTCGCTTGGGGCGTCCTATAATTCACCCCTCCACTTT. The genes are TRBV18 and TRBJ1-6, with D maybe TRBD1 (5 bases). The germline gives CDR1 KGHSH, CDR2 LQKENI. Trimming left V 6 bases short and J 1 base short, with 10 bases between. The CDR3 is 15 amino acids.

This clone counts as medium-sized. The chain links TRBV4-2 to TRBJ1-6; 7 nucleotides line up with TRBD1. V shed 0 bases, J shed 8 bases, and the junction held 7 bases outside the gene matches. CDR3 size: 16 residues. CDR1 is LGHNA, CDR2 YNFKEQ, per germline. This CDR3 is CASSQDFRGRDSPLHF. Here the CDR3 DNA reads TGTGCCAGCAGCCAAGATTTCAGGGGGAGGGATTCACCCCTCCACTTT.

The chain couples TRBV10-3 to TRBJ1-5, with 7 bases that match TRBD1. The CDR3 is 13 residues long. Germline-derived CDR1 and CDR2 are ENHRY and SYGVKD. V was pared by 6 bases and J by 5 bases, with 4 bases of the junction left unmatched. CDR3 coding DNA: TGTGCCATCAGCGGGGACAGAGATCAGCCCCAGCATTTT. Translating gives CAISGDRDQPQHF.

The chain uses TRBV7-2 and TRBJ1-5; 7 nucleotides align to TRBD1. CDR1 and CDR2 (germline): SGHTA, FQGNSA. This CDR3 has 13 residues. J gave up 7 bases and V 5 bases, and 5 bases lay outside the gene matches. In DNA, the CDR3 is TGTGCCAGCAGCCTTACAGGGGTCCAGCCCCAGCATTTT. It codes for CASSLTGVQPQHF. Full variable domain (remainder filled in from reference TRBV7-2 and TRBJ1-5): GAGVSQSPSNKVTEKGKDVELRCDPISGHTALYWYRQSLGQGLEFLIYFQGNSAPDKSGLPSDRFSAERTGGSVSTLTIQRTQQEDSAVYLCASSLTGVQPQHFGDGTRLSIL.

The chain links TRBV19 to TRBJ1-4; tentative D call: TRBD1 (5 bases). Germline CDR1 LNHDA, CDR2 SQIVND (reference sequence). Trimming shortened V by 1 base and J by 6 bases, and 12 bases separated the two germline ends. The CDR3 runs 15 residues. The CDR3 is CASSIVSMGHEKLFF. CDR3 nucleotides: TGTGCCAGTAGTATAGTTTCAATGGGGCATGAAAAACTGTTTTTT.

This clone was seen a single time. The chain recombines TRBV5-6 with TRBJ2-1; tentative D call: TRBD2 (5 bases). CDR3 length: 15 residues. Trimming shortened V by 1 base and J by 2 bases, and 10 bases separated the two germline ends. Germline V gene lookup returns CDR1 SGHDT and CDR2 YYEEEE. CDR3 in amino acids: CASSLRGSTYNEQFF. CDR3 DNA: TGTGCCAGCAGCTTGCGGGGTTCTACCTACAATGAGCAGTTCTTC. The full variable domain, rest sourced from reference TRBV5-6 and TRBJ2-1, is DAGVTQSPTHLIKTRGQQVTLRCSPKSGHDTVSWYQQALGQGPQFIFQYYEEEERQRGNFPDRFSGHQFPNYSSELNVNALLLGDSALYLCASSLRGSTYNEQFFGPGTRLTVL.

The chain is built from TRBV7-9 and TRBJ2-3; possibly TRBD1 for D (5 bases). V was pared by 5 bases and J by 0 bases, with 18 bases between. Germline CDR1 is SEHNR and CDR2 is FQNEAQ (reference sequence). The CDR3 has 17 amino acids. The CDR3 DNA reads as TGTGCCAGCAGCCGCACAGGTTATTCGTTTAGCACAGATACGCAGTATTTT. As protein: CASSRTGYSFSTDTQYF.

This chain joins TRBV7-2 and TRBJ1-6; no definite D call. This CDR3 is built from 15 residues. The V end was cut by 4 bases, the J end by 6 bases, with 13 bases between. Germline V lookup: CDR1 SGHTA, CDR2 FQGNSA. The CDR3 is CASSSFGVANSPLHF. CDR3 nucleotides: TGTGCCAGCAGCTCCTTCGGGGTCGCTAATTCACCCCTCCACTTT.